This T cell receptor (beta chain) was sequenced in a study of T cell clonality in common variable immunodeficiency. This CDR3 is built from 16 residues. CDR1 and CDR2 (germline): KGHSH, LQKENI. V lost 5 bases, J lost 4 bases, and 18 bases lay in between. Here immunoSEQ multiplex PCR was the method, and the copy in TCRdb shows in-frame clones only, minus some. There are 40,000 to 50,000 clones in the sample, none observed a single time. There are a few counts of this clone. The sequenced fragment ends 3 residues before the CDR3 boundary, so the rest is inferred from the germline J gene. This chain connects TRBV18 to TRBJ1-3; D possibly corresponds to TRBD1 (6 bases). The receptor comes from a person between 18 and 69 years old in good health. Sequenced sample: peripheral blood mononuclear cells. The DNA read from the CDR3 is TGTGCCAGCTCATCGATCTCAGGGGTAGGAGGAAACACC. It codes for CASSSISGVGGNT. The whole CDR3 region reads CASSSISGVGGNTIYF.